This TCR beta chain was recovered during a study of T-cell memory formation after mild COVID-19. As for the study in general: TCR clusters were mostly donor specific.

Study-wide points: Balance between CD4 and CD8 was seen in clones contracting day 15 to 85, and a CD4+ lean was seen in later expanders.

With V trimmed by 0 bases and J by 4 bases, 5 bases remained unmatched. Germline CDR1 reads SGHAT; CDR2 reads FQNNGV. The CDR3 contains 16 residues. 5'RACE with constant-segment primers built TCRalpha and TCRbeta cDNA libraries with UMIs. TCRdb itself ran the 5' RACE reads through MiXCR, one entry per CDR3 protein. This table holds about 170,000 distinct CDR3 sequences, roughly 13% found once. This clonotype was counted a few times. Antigen: not known. The sequence came from a man aged 18 to 35 who had mild COVID-19 (a few samples of this study predate the infection). Cell type and time point are not known. This chain links TRBV11-2 with TRBJ2-1, with 8 positions matching TRBD1. The sample taken for sequencing was PBMCs or a T cell subset sorted from them (not recorded which). In DNA, the CDR3 is TGTGCCAGCAGCTTAGAGGGGACAGGTTCTTACAATGAGCAGTTCTTC. Protein: CASSLEGTGSYNEQFF.